These 24 T cell receptor beta chains came from one sample sequenced in a study of blood T cell repertoires in COVID-19. The protocol was immunoSEQ multiplex PCR, while the TCRdb copy is restricted to in-frame clones and leaves out a portion. The sample contains roughly 250,000 clones, about 85% of which appear only once. The sample consisted of peripheral blood. These receptors were obtained from a man aged 60 to 69 who had recovered from COVID-19.

This chain connects TRBV5-8 to TRBJ2-1; D is possibly TRBD1 (6 bases). This CDR3 is built from 15 residues. In germline, CDR1 is SGHTS, CDR2 YDEGEE. With 0 bases removed from V and 7 bases from J, the gap between germline ends came to 14 bases. In DNA form, the CDR3 reads TGTGCCAGCAGCTTGGTAGGTCAACAGGGAAATGAGCAGTTCTTC. This codes for CASSLVGQQGNEQFF.

The chain has TRBV27 and TRBJ1-1; maybe TRBD1 (5 bases). CDR3 length: 12 residues. Germline assignment: CDR1 MNHEY and CDR2 SMNVEV (reference sequence). V dropped 5 bases and J dropped 12 bases, with 16 bases sitting between them. In DNA, the CDR3 is TGTGCCAGCAGTGGGCAGGGAAGGAGAACTTTCTTT. Protein sequence: CASSGQGRRTFF.

The chain is built from TRBV7-2 and TRBJ1-2; D unclear. V was clipped by 5 bases and J by 4 bases, with 14 bases between them. Germline CDR1 reads SGHTA; CDR2 reads FQGNSA. The CDR3 has 14 residues. The DNA of the CDR3 is TGTGCCAGCAGCCCTACTAGACCGGGCTATGGCTACACCTTC. It translates to CASSPTRPGYGYTF.

This sequence joins TRBV3-1 (or the pseudogene TRBV3-2) and TRBJ1-2; 9 bases fit TRBD1. The length of the CDR3 is 14 residues. Trimming at V came to 4 bases and at J to 8 bases, leaving 8 bases not matched to a gene. Germline loops: CDR1 LGHDT, CDR2 YNNKEL (reference sequence). Written as DNA, the CDR3 is TGTGCCAGCAGCCGCGGGGGACAGGGAGCCGGCTACACCTTC. Residues: CASSRGGQGAGYTF.

The chain is built from TRBV15 and TRBJ1-2, with 11 bases that match TRBD1. CDR3 length: 18 residues. The V gene end was trimmed by 0 bases and the J gene end by 7 bases; junction bases not matched to a gene: 13. CDR1 and CDR2 (germline): LNHNV, YYDKDF (reference sequence). For the CDR3, the DNA is TGTGCCACCAGCAGAGATCTTCCGACGGACAGGGGGCTCTCTGGCTACACCTTC. This translates into CATSRDLPTDRGLSGYTF.

The chain carries TRBV5-1 and TRBJ1-6; 9 positions agree with TRBD1. CDR3 length: 15 amino acids. Germline V gene lookup returns CDR1 SGHRS and CDR2 YFSETQ. Losses at the gene ends were 5 bases for V and 10 bases for J; bases not matched to a gene: 10. The CDR3: CASSWTGDRDSPLHF. The CDR3 nucleotides are TGCGCCAGCAGTTGGACAGGGGATCGGGACTCACCCCTCCACTTT.

This clone occurred a few times. The chain uses TRBV19 and TRBJ2-3; TRBD2 agrees at 12 bases. Germline values: CDR1 LNHDA, CDR2 SQIVND (reference sequence). This CDR3 is 14 amino acids long. Germline trimming cut 4 bases from V and 4 bases from J; bases unmatched to any gene: 0. The CDR3 here is CASSTSGGADTQYF. The CDR3 DNA reads as TGTGCCAGTAGTACTAGCGGGGGGGCAGATACGCAGTATTTT.

This chain joins TRBV29-1 and TRBJ2-7, with D perhaps TRBD1 (6 bases). Germline assignment: CDR1 SQVTM and CDR2 ANQGSEA. The V end was cut by 6 bases, the J end by 0 bases, with 18 bases between. The CDR3 covers 15 residues. The CDR3 here is CSVDTGNYVSYEQYF. The CDR3 nucleotides read TGCAGCGTCGATACAGGGAATTATGTCTCCTACGAGCAGTACTTC.

The J gene is TRBJ1-6, the V gene TRBV7-9; D is unclear. V lost 3 bases to trimming and J lost 8 bases, with 11 bases between them. Germline CDR1 is SEHNR and CDR2 is FQNEAQ (reference sequence). CDR3 size: 14 residues. The CDR3 is CASSFSLGDSPLHF. The CDR3 DNA sequence: TGTGCCAGCAGCTTTTCGCTCGGAGATTCACCCCTCCACTTT.

The genes are TRBV11-2 and TRBJ2-2; 9 positions match TRBD2. The CDR3 runs to 16 residues. In germline, CDR1 is SGHAT, CDR2 FQNNGV. After removal of 3 bases from V and 7 bases from J, the junction contained 9 bases not matched to a gene. CDR3 amino acids: CASSFGGGATGGELFF. The CDR3 DNA reads TGTGCCAGCAGCTTTGGCGGGGGGGCCACTGGCGGGGAGCTGTTTTTT.

V is TRBV7-8 and J is TRBJ2-4, with a weak D call TRBD1 (5 bases). The ends were cut back, 3 bases at V and 7 bases at J, with 7 bases in the middle. CDR1 is SGHVS, CDR2 FQNEAQ, per germline. The CDR3 is 12 residues long. The CDR3 here is CASSFRQNIQYF. The DNA for the CDR3 is TGTGCCAGCAGCTTCAGACAGAACATTCAGTACTTC.

The J gene is TRBJ2-7, the V gene TRBV7-9; TRBD2 matches 10 bases. The CDR3 extends over 15 amino acids. V lost 6 bases, J lost 4 bases, and 9 bases stayed unmatched. Germline CDR1 and CDR2: SEHNR and FQNEAQ (reference sequence). The CDR3, as DNA: TGTGCCAGCAGGGAAAGGACTAGCGGCATATACGAGCAGTACTTC. It is translated as CASRERTSGIYEQYF.

The chain couples TRBV5-1 to TRBJ2-7; tentatively, D is TRBD1 (6 bases). V lost 5 bases, J lost 0 bases, and 12 bases lay in between. Germline V lookup: CDR1 SGHRS, CDR2 YFSETQ. This CDR3 is 14 amino acids long. The CDR3 nucleotides are TGCGCCAGCAGGTCCGGACAGAACTCCTACGAGCAGTACTTC. It translates to CASRSGQNSYEQYF.

This clone has more than one count but fewer than ten. V is TRBV11-2 and J is TRBJ1-1, with TRBD1 matching 9 bases. CDR1 and CDR2 from the germline V gene are SGHAT and FQNNGV. V trimming: 5 bases; J trimming: 4 bases; junction bases outside the gene matches: 5. CDR3 size: 14 residues. CDR3 nucleotides: TGTGCCAGCAGCCGGGACAGGGTTAGCACTGAAGCTTTCTTT. Protein sequence: CASSRDRVSTEAFF.

The chain uses TRBV29-1 and TRBJ1-1, with TRBD1 identical over 10 bases. There are 13 residues in the CDR3. Germline V gene lookup returns CDR1 SQVTM and CDR2 ANQGSEA. The CDR3: CSHSGQGSTEAFF. CDR3 DNA: TGCAGTCATTCGGGACAGGGGAGCACTGAAGCTTTCTTT.

This clone turned up a few times. The V call is TRBV5-1, the J call TRBJ2-1; D is possibly TRBD1 (5 bases). Germline V CDR1 and CDR2: SGHRS, YFSETQ. This CDR3 region has 14 residues. The V and J ends lost 0 bases and 10 bases respectively, with 14 bases between them. CDR3 in DNA: TGCGCCAGCAGCTTGGAGTTGGACCCAGGGGAGCAGTTCTTC. This codes for CASSLELDPGEQFF.

Turning to this clone: Other DNA sequences in this specimen translate into the identical CDR3. In DNA form, the CDR3 reads TGTGCCAGTAATGGACAGGGCAATCAGCCCCAGCATTTT. Its translation is CASNGQGNQPQHF. V and J are TRBV19 and TRBJ1-5; 7 bases map to TRBD1. The germline V gene has CDR1 LNHDA and CDR2 SQIVND (reference sequence). V shed 7 bases, J shed 2 bases, and the junction held 2 bases outside the gene matches. The CDR3 length is 13 residues. Combining the CDR3 with reference TRBV19 and TRBJ1-5 gives the whole variable domain DGGITQSPKYLFRKEGQNVTLSCEQNLNHDAMYWYRQDPGQGLRLIYYSQIVNDFQKGDIAEGYSVSREKKESFPLTVTSAQKNPTAFYLCASNGQGNQPQHFGDGTRLSIL.

The chain links TRBV6-5 to TRBJ1-6; 10 positions agree with TRBD1. Germline V gives CDR1 MNHEY, CDR2 SVGAGI. The CDR3 has 14 amino acids. The trim removed 6 bases at V and 9 bases at J, leaving 5 bases unmatched. The CDR3 coding sequence is TGTGCCAGCAGAGGGACAGGGGAGGGTTCACCCCTCCACTTT. It translates to CASRGTGEGSPLHF.

This clone appeared once. It is unclear where the CDR3 begins or ends on the DNA, so no DNA is shown, and the CDR3 is as TCRdb lists it. The V gene is TRBV6-6, the J gene TRBJ1-2. Counting both end residues, the CDR3 totals 15 amino acids. Germline CDR1 reads MNHNY; CDR2 reads SVGAGI (reference sequence). The CDR3 loop is CASSSSDGGLNGYTF.

The gene calls are TRBV15 and TRBJ1-2; a weak D match, TRBD1 (6 bases). The CDR3 sequence is 17 residues long. Trimming took 0 bases from V and 1 from J, leaving 15 bases between them. CDR1 and CDR2 (germline): LNHNV, YYDKDF (reference sequence). The CDR3 loop is CATSRDDWTDYNYGYTF. Written as DNA, the CDR3 is TGTGCCACCAGCAGAGACGACTGGACAGACTATAACTATGGCTACACCTTC. The full variable domain, its missing parts supplied by reference TRBV15 and TRBJ1-2, is DAMVIQNPRYQVTQFGKPVTLSCSQTLNHNVMYWYQQKSSQAPKLLFHYYDKDFNNEADTPDNFQSRRPNTSFCFLDIRSPGLGDTAMYLCATSRDDWTDYNYGYTFGSGTRLTVV.

This sequence joins TRBV5-1 and TRBJ1-6, with a weak D call TRBD1 (6 bases). Germline V lookup: CDR1 SGHRS, CDR2 YFSETQ. V lost 2 bases and J 7 bases, leaving 16 bases between the germline ends. The CDR3 loop spans 16 amino acids. The CDR3 is CASSLVGAGVNSPLHF. CDR3 in DNA: TGCGCCAGCAGCTTAGTGGGTGCAGGGGTGAATTCACCCCTCCACTTT.

The chain is built from TRBV27 and TRBJ1-2; a weak D match, TRBD1 (6 bases). CDR3 length equals 12 residues. V lost 5 bases, J lost 8 bases, and 12 bases lay in between. CDR1 and CDR2 (germline): MNHEY, SMNVEV (reference sequence). The CDR3 DNA reads as TGTGCCAGCAGTAGTGGGACATTAGGCTACACCTTC. Translated, it gives CASSSGTLGYTF.

The rearrangement joins TRBV6-5 to TRBJ1-2; a weak D match, TRBD1 (6 bases). Trimming took off 10 bases at V and 4 bases at J, with 22 bases between the two ends. Germline V CDR1 and CDR2: MNHEY, SVGAGI. CDR3 length: 15 residues. CDR3 protein: CATRGGGHLGYGYTF. CDR3 DNA: TGTGCCACCCGGGGAGGGGGTCACCTCGGCTATGGCTACACCTTC.

The rearrangement links TRBV11-3 to TRBJ2-6; a possible D gene is TRBD1 (6 bases). V lost 6 bases, J lost 2 bases, and 14 bases lay in between. Per the germline V gene, CDR1 is SGHNT and CDR2 is YENEEA. The CDR3 has 16 amino acids. The CDR3 protein is CASSARGLAGANVLTF. Written as DNA, the CDR3 is TGTGCCAGCAGTGCCAGGGGCCTAGCTGGGGCCAACGTCCTGACTTTC.